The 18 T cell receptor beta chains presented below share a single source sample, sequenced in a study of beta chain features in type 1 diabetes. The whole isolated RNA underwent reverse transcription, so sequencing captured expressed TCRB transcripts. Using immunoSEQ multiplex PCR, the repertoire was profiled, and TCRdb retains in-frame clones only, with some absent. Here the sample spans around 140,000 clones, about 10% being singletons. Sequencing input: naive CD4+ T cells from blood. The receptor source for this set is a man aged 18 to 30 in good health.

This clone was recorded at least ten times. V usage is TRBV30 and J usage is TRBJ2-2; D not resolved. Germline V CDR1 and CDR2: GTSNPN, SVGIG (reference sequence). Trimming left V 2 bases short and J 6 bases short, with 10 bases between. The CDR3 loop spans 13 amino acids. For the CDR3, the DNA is TGTGCCTGGAGTTCACAGTTATCCGGGGAGCTGTTTTTT. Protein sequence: CAWSSQLSGELFF.

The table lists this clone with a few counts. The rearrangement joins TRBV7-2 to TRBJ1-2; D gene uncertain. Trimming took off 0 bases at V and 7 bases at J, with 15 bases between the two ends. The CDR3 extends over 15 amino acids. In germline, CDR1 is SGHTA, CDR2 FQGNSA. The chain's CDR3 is CASSLAGRREGGYTF. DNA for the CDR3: TGTGCCAGCAGCTTAGCGGGCAGACGAGAGGGTGGCTACACCTTC.

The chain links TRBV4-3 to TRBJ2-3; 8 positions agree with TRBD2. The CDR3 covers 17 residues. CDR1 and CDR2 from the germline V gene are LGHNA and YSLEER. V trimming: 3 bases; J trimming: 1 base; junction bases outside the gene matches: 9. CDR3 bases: TGCGCCAGCAGCCAGGGCGGGGGGACCTTTGGCACAGATACGCAGTATTTT. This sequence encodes CASSQGGGTFGTDTQYF.

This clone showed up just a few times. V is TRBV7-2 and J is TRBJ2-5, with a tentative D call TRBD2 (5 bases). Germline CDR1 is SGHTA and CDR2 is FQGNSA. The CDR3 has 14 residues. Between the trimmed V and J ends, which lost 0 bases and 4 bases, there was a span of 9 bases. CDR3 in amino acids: CASSLAGGAETQYF. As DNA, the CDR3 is TGTGCCAGCAGCTTAGCCGGAGGTGCAGAGACCCAGTACTTC.

CDR3 protein: CASSPPSRTRADTQYF. The CDR3 DNA reads as TGTGCCAGCTCACCACCCTCGCGAACGCGGGCAGATACGCAGTATTTT. The genes are TRBV18 and TRBJ2-3; a weak D match, TRBD2 (5 bases). V gave up 0 bases and J gave up 4 bases, with 14 bases separating them. Per germline, CDR1 KGHSH and CDR2 LQKENI. There are 16 residues in the CDR3.

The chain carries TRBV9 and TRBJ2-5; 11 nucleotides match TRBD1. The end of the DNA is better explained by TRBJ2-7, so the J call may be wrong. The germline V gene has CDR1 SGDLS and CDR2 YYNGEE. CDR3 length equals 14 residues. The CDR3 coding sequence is TGTGCCAGCAGCTCGGGACAGGGGGCCTACGAGCAGTACTTC. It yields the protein CASSSGQGAYEQYF.

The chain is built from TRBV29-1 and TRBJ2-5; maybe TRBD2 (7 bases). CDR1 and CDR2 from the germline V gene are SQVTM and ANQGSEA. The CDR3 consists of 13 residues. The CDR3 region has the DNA TGCAGGGCCGGGGGGCCTTACCAAGAGACCCAGTACTTC. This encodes CRAGGPYQETQYF. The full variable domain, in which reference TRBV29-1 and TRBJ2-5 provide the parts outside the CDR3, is SAVISQKPSRDICQRGTSLTIQCQVDSQVTMMFWYRQQPGQSLTLIATANQGSEATYESGFVIDKFPISRPNLTFSTLTVSNMSPEDSSIYLCRAGGPYQETQYFGPGTRLLVL.

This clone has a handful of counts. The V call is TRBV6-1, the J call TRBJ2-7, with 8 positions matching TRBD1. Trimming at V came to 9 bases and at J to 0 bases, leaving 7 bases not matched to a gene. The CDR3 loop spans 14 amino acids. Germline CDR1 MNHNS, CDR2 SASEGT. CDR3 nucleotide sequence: TGTGCCAGTACCGGGACAGGACTCTCCTACGAGCAGTACTTC. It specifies CASTGTGLSYEQYF.

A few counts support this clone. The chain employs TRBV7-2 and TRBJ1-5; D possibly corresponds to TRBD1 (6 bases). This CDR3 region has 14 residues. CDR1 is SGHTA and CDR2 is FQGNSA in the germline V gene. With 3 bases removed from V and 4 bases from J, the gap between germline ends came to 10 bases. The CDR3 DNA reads TGTGCCAGCAGCTTCGACAGGAGGAATCAGCCCCAGCATTTT. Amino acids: CASSFDRRNQPQHF. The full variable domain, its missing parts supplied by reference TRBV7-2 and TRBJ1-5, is GAGVSQSPSNKVTEKGKDVELRCDPISGHTALYWYRQSLGQGLEFLIYFQGNSAPDKSGLPSDRFSAERTGGSVSTLTIQRTQQEDSAVYLCASSFDRRNQPQHFGDGTRLSIL.

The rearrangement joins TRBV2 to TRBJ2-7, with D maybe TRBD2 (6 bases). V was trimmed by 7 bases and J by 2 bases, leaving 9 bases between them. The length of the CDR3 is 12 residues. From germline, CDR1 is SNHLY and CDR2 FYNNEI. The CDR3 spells CASTPGAYEQYF. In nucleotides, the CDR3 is TGTGCCAGCACCCCGGGGGCCTACGAGCAGTACTTC.

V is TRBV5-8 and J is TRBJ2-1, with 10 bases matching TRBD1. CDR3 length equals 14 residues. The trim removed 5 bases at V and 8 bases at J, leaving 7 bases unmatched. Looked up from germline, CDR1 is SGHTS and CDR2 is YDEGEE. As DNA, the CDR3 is TGTGCCAGCAGTGGACAGGGGGGGTACCATGAGCAGTTCTTC. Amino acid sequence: CASSGQGGYHEQFF.

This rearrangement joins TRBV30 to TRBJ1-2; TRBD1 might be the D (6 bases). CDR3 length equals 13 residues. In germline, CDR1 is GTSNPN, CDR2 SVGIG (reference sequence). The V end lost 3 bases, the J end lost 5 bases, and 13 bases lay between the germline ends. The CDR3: CAWSPGEKYGYTF. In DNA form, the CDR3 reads TGTGCCTGGAGCCCAGGGGAGAAGTATGGCTACACCTTC.

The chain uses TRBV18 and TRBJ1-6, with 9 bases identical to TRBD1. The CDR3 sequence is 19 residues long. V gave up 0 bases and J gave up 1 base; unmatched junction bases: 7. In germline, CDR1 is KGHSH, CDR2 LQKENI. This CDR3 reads CASSPPLGQGGSYNSPLHF. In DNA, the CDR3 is TGTGCCAGCTCACCACCGCTGGGACAGGGAGGTTCCTATAATTCACCCCTCCACTTT.

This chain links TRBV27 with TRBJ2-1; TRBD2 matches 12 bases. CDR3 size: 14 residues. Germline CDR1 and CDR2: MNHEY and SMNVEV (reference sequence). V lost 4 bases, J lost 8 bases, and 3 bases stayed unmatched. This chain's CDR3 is CASSWTSGAYEQFF. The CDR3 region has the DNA TGTGCCAGCAGTTGGACTAGCGGGGCGTATGAGCAGTTCTTC.

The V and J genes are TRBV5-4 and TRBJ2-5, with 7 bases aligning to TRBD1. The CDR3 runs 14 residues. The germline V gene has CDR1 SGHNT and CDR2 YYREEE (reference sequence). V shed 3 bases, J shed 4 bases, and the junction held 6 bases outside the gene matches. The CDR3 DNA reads TGTGCCAGCAGCTCGGGACAGATTTTAGAGACCCAGTACTTC. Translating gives CASSSGQILETQYF.

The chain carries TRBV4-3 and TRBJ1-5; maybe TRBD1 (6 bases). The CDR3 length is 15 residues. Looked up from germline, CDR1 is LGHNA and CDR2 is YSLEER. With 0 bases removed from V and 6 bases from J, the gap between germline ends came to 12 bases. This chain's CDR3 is CASSQDLGAGQPQHF. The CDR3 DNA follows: TGCGCCAGCAGCCAAGATCTGGGGGCGGGTCAGCCCCAGCATTTT.

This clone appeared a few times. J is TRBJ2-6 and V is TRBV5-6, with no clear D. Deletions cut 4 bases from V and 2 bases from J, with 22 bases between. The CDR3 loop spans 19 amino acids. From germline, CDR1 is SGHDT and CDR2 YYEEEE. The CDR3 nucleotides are TGTGCCAGCAGCCCTCCCGGGTCAACGAAAAAAGCTGGGGCCAACGTCCTGACTTTC. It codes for CASSPPGSTKKAGANVLTF.

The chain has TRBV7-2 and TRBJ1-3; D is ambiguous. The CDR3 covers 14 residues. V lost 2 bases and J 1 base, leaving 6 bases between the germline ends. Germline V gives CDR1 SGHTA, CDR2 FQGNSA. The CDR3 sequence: CASSLMRSGNTIYF. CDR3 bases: TGTGCCAGCAGCTTAATGCGGTCTGGAAACACCATATATTTT.